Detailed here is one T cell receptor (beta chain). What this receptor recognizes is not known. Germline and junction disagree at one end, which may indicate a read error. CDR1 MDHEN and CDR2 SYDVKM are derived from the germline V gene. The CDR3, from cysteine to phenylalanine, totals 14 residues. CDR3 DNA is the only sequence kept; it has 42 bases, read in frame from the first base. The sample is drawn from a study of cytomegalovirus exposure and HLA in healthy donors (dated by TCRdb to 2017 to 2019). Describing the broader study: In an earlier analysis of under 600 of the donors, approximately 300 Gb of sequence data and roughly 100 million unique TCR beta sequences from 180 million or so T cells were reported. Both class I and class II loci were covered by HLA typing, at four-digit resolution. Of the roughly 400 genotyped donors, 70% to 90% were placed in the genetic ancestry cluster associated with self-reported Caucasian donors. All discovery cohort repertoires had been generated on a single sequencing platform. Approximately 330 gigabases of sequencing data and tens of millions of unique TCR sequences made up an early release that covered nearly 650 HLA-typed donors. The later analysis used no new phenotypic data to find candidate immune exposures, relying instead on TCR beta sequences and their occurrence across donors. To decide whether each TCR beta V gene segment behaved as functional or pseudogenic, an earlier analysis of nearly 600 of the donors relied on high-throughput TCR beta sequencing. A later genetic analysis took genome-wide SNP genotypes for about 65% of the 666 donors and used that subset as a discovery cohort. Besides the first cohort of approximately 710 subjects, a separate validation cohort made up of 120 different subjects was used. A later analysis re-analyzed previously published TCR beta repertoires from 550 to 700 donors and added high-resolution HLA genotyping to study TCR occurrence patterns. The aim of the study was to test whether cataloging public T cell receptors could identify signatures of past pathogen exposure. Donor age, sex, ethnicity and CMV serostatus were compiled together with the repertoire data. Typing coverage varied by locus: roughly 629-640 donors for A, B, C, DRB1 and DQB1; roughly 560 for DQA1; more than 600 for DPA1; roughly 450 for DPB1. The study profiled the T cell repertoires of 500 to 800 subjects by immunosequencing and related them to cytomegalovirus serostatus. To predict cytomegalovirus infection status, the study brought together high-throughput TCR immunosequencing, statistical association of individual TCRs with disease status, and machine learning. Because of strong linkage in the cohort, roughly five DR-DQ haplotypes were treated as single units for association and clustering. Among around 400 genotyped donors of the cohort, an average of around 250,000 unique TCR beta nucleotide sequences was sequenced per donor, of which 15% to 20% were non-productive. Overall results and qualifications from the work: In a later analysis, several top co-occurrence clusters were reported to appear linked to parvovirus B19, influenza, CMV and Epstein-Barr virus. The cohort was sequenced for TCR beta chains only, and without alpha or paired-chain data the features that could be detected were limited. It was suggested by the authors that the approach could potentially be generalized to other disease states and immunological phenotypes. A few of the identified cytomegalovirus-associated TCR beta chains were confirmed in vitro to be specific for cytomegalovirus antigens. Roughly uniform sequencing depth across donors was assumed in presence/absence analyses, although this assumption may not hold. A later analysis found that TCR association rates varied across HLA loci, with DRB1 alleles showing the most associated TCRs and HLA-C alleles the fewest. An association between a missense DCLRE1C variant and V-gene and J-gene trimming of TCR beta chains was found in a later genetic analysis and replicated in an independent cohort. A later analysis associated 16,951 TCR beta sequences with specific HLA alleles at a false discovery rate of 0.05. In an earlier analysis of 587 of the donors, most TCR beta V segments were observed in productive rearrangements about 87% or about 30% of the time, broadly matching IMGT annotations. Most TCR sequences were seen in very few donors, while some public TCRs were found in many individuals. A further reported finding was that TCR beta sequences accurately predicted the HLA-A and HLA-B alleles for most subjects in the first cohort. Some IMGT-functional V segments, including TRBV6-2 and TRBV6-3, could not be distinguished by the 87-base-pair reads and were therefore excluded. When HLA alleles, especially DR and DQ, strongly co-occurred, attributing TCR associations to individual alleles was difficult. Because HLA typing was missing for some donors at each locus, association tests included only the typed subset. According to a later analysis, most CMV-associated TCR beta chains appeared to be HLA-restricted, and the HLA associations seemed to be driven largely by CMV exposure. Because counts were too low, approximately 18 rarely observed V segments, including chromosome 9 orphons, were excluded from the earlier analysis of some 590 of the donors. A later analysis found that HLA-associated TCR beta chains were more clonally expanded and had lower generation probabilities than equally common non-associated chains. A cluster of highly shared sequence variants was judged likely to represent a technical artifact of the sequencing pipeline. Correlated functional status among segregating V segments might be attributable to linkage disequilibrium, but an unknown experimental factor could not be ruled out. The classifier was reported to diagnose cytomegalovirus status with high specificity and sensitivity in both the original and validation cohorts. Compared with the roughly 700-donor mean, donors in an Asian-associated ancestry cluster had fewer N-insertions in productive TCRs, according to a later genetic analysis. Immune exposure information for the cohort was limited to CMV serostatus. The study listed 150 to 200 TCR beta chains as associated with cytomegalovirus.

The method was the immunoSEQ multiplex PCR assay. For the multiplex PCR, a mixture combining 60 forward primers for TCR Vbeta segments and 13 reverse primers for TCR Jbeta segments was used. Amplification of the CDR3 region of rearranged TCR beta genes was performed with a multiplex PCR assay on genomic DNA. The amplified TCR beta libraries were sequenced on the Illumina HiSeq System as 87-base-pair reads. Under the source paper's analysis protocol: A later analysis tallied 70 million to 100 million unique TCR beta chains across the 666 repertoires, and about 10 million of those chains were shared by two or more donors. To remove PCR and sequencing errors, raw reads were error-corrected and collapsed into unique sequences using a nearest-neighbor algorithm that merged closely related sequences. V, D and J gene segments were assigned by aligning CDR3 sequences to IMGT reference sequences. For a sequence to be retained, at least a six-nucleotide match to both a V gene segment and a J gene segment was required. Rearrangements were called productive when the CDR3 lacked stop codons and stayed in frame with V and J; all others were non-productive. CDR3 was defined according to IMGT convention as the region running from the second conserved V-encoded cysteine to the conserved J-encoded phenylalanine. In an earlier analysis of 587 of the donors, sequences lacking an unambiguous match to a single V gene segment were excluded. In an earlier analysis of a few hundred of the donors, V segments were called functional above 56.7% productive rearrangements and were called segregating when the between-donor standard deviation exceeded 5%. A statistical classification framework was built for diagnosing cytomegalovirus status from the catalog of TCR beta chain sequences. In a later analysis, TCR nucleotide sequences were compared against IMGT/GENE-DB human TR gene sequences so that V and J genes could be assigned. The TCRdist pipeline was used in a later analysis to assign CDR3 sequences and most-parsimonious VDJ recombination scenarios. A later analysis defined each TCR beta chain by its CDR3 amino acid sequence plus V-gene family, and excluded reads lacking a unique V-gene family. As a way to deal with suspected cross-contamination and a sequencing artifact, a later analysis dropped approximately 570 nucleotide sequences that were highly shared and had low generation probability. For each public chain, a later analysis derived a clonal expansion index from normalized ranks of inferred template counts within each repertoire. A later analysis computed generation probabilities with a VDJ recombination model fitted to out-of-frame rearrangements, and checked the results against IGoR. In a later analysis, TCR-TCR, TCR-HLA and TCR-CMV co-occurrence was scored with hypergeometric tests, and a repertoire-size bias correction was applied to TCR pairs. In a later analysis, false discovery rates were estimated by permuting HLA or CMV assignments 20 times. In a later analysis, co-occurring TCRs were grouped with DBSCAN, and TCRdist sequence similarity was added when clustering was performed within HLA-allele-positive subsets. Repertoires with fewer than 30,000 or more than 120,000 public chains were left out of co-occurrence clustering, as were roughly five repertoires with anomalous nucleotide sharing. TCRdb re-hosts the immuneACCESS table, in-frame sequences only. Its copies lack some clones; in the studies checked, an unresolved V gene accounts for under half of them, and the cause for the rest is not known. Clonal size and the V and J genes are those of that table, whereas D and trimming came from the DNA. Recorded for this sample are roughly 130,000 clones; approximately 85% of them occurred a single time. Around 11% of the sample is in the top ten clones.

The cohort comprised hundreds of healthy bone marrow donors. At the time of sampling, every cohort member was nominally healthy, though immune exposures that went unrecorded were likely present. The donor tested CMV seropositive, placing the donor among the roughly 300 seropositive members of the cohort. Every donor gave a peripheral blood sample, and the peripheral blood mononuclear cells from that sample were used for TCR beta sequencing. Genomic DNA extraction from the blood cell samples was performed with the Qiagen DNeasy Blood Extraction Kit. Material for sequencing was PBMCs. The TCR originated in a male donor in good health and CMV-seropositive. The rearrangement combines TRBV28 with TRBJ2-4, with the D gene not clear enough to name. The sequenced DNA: TGTGCCAGCAGTCCCCTGTTGGCCAAAAACAGTCAGTACTTC. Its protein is CASSPLLAKNSQYF.